Following are 22 T cell receptor beta chains from one sample sequenced in a study of breast tumors, draining lymph nodes, adjacent tissues. Breast cancer patients provided tissue from their axillary draining lymph nodes. MiXCR was run by TCRdb on the multiplex PCR reads, yielding one entry per CDR3 protein. The table shows roughly 80,000 distinct CDR3 sequences, with approximately 19% occurring only once. Sequenced sample: axillary lymph node tissue. The source of these receptors is a female donor with breast cancer. Some clones in this sample may be carry-over from other donors' samples.

Of note for this clonotype: A clone one base away is much larger, so this may be a read error. The V call is TRBV3-1, the J call TRBJ1-2; 10 nucleotides agree with TRBD1. There are 15 residues in the CDR3. Germline-derived CDR1 and CDR2 are LGHDT and YNNKEL (reference sequence). Here the CDR3 DNA reads TGTGCCAGCAACCAAGGGGGACAGGGGTACTATGGCTACACCTTC. Translated, it gives CASNQGGQGYYGYTF.

With regard to this clonotype: A read error is possible here, since a much larger clone lies one base away. V and J are TRBV6-2 or TRBV6-3 and TRBJ1-5; weak D call: TRBD1 (6 bases). CDR1 MNHEY and CDR2 SVGEGT come from the germline V gene. Trimming took 4 bases from V and 4 from J, leaving 17 bases between them. This CDR3 is built from 16 residues. The CDR3 DNA follows: TGTGCCAGCAGTTTTCCAGGGGTTCGAAGGAATCAGCCCCAGCATTTT. Translated: CASSFPGVRRNQPQHF.

This clonotype was recorded many times. J is TRBJ2-1 and V is TRBV5-1; TRBD2 agrees at 8 bases. CDR3 length: 16 residues. Germline V gene data show CDR1 as SGHRS and CDR2 as YFSETQ. V trimming: 0 bases; J trimming: 2 bases; junction bases outside the gene matches: 4. DNA of the CDR3: TGCGCCAGCAGCTTGGCCTCACTAGCGGCCTACAATGAGCAGTTCTTC. This encodes CASSLASLAAYNEQFF.

The chain recombines TRBV10-1 with TRBJ1-2; D gene unclear. Trimming removed 3 bases at V and 4 bases at J, with 9 bases between. The germline V gene has CDR1 WNHNN and CDR2 SYGVQD (reference sequence). CDR3 size: 13 residues. This chain's CDR3 is CASSESVGYGYTF. Written as DNA, the CDR3 is TGCGCCAGCAGTGAATCCGTGGGCTATGGCTACACCTTC.

This clonotype came up a few times. A much larger clone lies a single base off, so this may be a read error. This chain connects TRBV20-1 to TRBJ2-1, with D unresolved. Germline V CDR1 and CDR2: DFQATT, SNEGSKA (reference sequence). The CDR3 is 14 amino acids. In nucleotides, the CDR3 is TGCAGTGCCGGACGAGCCCCCATGAACAATGAGCAGTCCTTC. This translates into CSAGRAPMNNEQSF.

As to this clonotype: A much larger clone lies one base from this, so it may be a read error. The chain joins TRBV7-2 to TRBJ2-1, with D uncertain. The CDR3 covers 11 residues. Germline CDR1 is SGHTA and CDR2 is FQGNSA. The CDR3 DNA sequence: TGTGCCAGCAGCGTATACAGTGAGCAGTTCTTC. Translation gives CASSVYSEQFF.

The chain couples TRBV20-1 to TRBJ2-4, with D hard to call. Germline V CDR1 and CDR2: DFQATT, SNEGSKA (reference sequence). V shed 3 bases and J shed 6 bases, with 15 bases lying between them. This CDR3 has 14 residues. Here the CDR3 reads CSASGRPRGNIQYF. CDR3 sequence (DNA): TGCAGTGCTAGCGGGCGGCCCCGAGGAAACATTCAGTACTTC.

This clonotype was seen ten or more times. V gene TRBV12-3 or TRBV12-4 combines with J gene TRBJ2-5, with TRBD1 matching over 8 bases. CDR3 length: 13 amino acids. V was pared by 6 bases and J by 3 bases, with 3 bases of the junction left unmatched. This chain's CDR3 is CASSSGGKETQYF. The CDR3, as DNA: TGTGCCAGCAGCTCAGGGGGCAAAGAGACCCAGTACTTC.

Of note for this clonotype: This may come from a read error, since a much larger clone is one base off. The chain recombines TRBV2 with TRBJ2-3; 7 nucleotides match TRBD2. CDR1 is SNHLY, CDR2 FYNNEI, per germline. The CDR3 loop spans 16 amino acids. V was clipped by 10 bases and J by 8 bases; unmatched bases: 21. The CDR3 nucleotides are TGTGCCACGAGACCTAGCGCGGGAGATCGTCCAGGTACGCAGTATTTT. It translates to CATRPSAGDRPGTQYF.

This clonotype has a count of ten or more. The rearrangement joins TRBV11-2 to TRBJ2-1, with D possibly being TRBD1 or TRBD2 (5 bases each). V was trimmed by 3 bases and J by 7 bases, leaving 13 bases between them. Germline values: CDR1 SGHAT, CDR2 FQNNGV. The CDR3 has 14 amino acids. CDR3 DNA sequence: TGTGCCAGCAGCTTCGCTCTTGGGGGAAATGAGCAGTTCTTC. This translates into CASSFALGGNEQFF.

This clonotype was picked up many times. J is TRBJ2-1 and V is TRBV19; 16 bases map to TRBD2. The CDR3 contains 19 residues. The J segment lost 6 bases and the V segment lost 0 bases, leaving 8 bases of the junction unmatched. CDR1 and CDR2 (germline): LNHDA, SQIVND (reference sequence). As DNA, the CDR3 is TGTGCCAGTAGTATAGACGCCCCGGGACTAGCGGGAGGGGTCAATGAGCAGTTCTTC. Translation: CASSIDAPGLAGGVNEQFF. The whole variable domain, filled in from reference TRBV19 and TRBJ2-1, reads DGGITQSPKYLFRKEGQNVTLSCEQNLNHDAMYWYRQDPGQGLRLIYYSQIVNDFQKGDIAEGYSVSREKKESFPLTVTSAQKNPTAFYLCASSIDAPGLAGGVNEQFFGPGTRLTVL.

This clonotype was counted only a few times. With a much larger clone just one base away, this may be a read error. CDR3 in amino acids: CASSLVPDRAGGYTF. CDR3 in DNA: TGCGCCAGCAGCTTGGTTCCGGACAGGGCGGGGGGCTACACCTTC. The chain combines TRBV5-1 with TRBJ1-2, with 8 bases lining up with TRBD1. From germline, CDR1 is SGHRS and CDR2 YFSETQ. The CDR3 covers 15 residues. The V and J ends lost 0 bases and 8 bases, in that order; junction bases with no gene match: 9.

This clonotype was recorded once. A much more abundant neighbour one base away suggests this may be a read error. V usage is TRBV13 and J usage is TRBJ1-4; no reliable D call. CDR3 length: 14 amino acids. CDR1 PRHDT and CDR2 FYEKMQ come from the germline V gene (reference sequence). The ends were cut back, 5 bases at V and 3 bases at J, with 10 bases in the middle. The CDR3 DNA reads TGTGCCAGCAGCCTCCGCAGGTCTAATGAAAAACTGTTTTTT. Amino acid sequence: CASSLRRSNEKLFF.

The chain joins TRBV18 to TRBJ1-2; TRBD1 might be the D (6 bases). Per germline, CDR1 KGHSH and CDR2 LQKENI. CDR3 length equals 14 residues. The V gene lost 3 bases and the J gene lost 2 bases, with 10 bases spanning the gap. The CDR3 reads CASSPGGQNYGYTF. In DNA form, the CDR3 reads TGTGCCAGCTCACCGGGTGGACAGAACTATGGCTACACCTTC.

The CDR3 is CASTLDRQETQYF. Written as DNA, the CDR3 is TGTGCCAGCACCTTGGACAGGCAAGAGACCCAGTACTTC. The chain employs TRBV12-3 or TRBV12-4 and TRBJ2-5; 7 bases line up with TRBD1. This CDR3 comprises 13 residues. Trimming removed 7 bases from V and 2 bases from J; junction bases left unmatched: 4.

Regarding this clonotype: This could be a read error, since a much larger clone is one nucleotide away. The V gene is TRBV6-2 or TRBV6-3, the J gene TRBJ2-7; TRBD1 aligns across 7 bases. The CDR3 extends over 18 amino acids. J lost 0 bases, V lost 7 bases, and 18 bases had no gene match. Per germline, CDR1 MNHEY and CDR2 SVGEGT. CDR3 sequence reads: CASNSRGSAAAFSYEQYF. CDR3 in DNA: TGTGCCAGCAACTCCAGGGGGTCCGCAGCCGCTTTCTCCTACGAGCAGTACTTC.

This clonotype was detected only a few times. This chain uses TRBV3-1 with TRBJ2-3; 11 nucleotides line up with TRBD2. The ends lost 1 base at V and 4 bases at J; junction bases unmatched: 7. Looked up from germline, CDR1 is LGHDT and CDR2 is YNNKEL (reference sequence). CDR3 size: 17 residues. The CDR3 nucleotides are TGTGCCAGCAGCCAAGCCCCGACTAGCGGGATCTCAGATACGCAGTATTTT. Translating it yields CASSQAPTSGISDTQYF.

This clonotype occurred many times. This CDR3 is missing its conserved last phenylalanine or tryptophan, likely due to a read error. The limits of the CDR3 on the DNA are not certain, so only TCRdb's listed CDR3 is given. This chain connects TRBV5-4 to TRBJ2-3; TRBD2, as called in the table, went unchecked against the DNA. The CDR3 spans 8 residues, counting both ends. CDR1 is SGHNT and CDR2 is YYREEE in the germline V gene (reference sequence). CDR3 sequence: CYGPALWG.

This chain uses TRBV28 with TRBJ2-2; the D is unclear. This CDR3 region has 13 residues. Trimming took off 6 bases at V and 3 bases at J, with 8 bases between the two ends. CDR1 and CDR2 from the germline V gene are MDHEN and SYDVKM. CDR3 loop: CASSSPDTGELFF. As DNA, the CDR3 is TGTGCCAGCAGCTCCCCCGACACCGGGGAGCTGTTTTTT.

In the case of this clonotype: A read error may account for a junction end that differs from germline. The V gene is TRBV27, the J gene TRBJ1-2, with 8 bases aligning to TRBD1. Germline loops: CDR1 MNHEY, CDR2 SMNVEV (reference sequence). The CDR3 sequence is 14 residues long. The CDR3 nucleotides read TGTGCCAGCAGTCTATCAGGGGGCGCTAGTGGCTACACCTTC. Translating gives CASSLSGGASGYTF.

This clonotype came up a few times. This rearrangement joins TRBV5-1 to TRBJ2-6; D possibly corresponds to TRBD1 (6 bases). Germline loops: CDR1 SGHRS, CDR2 YFSETQ. The ends were cut back, 0 bases at V and 2 bases at J, with 18 bases in the middle. This CDR3 has 19 amino acids. The CDR3 sequence: CASSLADRSPFTGANVLTF. The CDR3, as DNA: TGCGCCAGCAGCTTGGCCGACAGGTCACCGTTCACTGGGGCCAACGTCCTGACTTTC.

This clonotype has a count of ten or more. The chain carries TRBV5-4 and TRBJ2-7; 7 bases fit TRBD2. Germline loops: CDR1 SGHNT, CDR2 YYREEE (reference sequence). The CDR3 totals 13 residues. Germline trimming cut 0 bases from V and 4 bases from J; bases unmatched to any gene: 1. CDR3 bases: TGTGCCAGCAGCTTGGCCGGGAGGTACGAGCAGTACTTC. Its protein is CASSLAGRYEQYF.